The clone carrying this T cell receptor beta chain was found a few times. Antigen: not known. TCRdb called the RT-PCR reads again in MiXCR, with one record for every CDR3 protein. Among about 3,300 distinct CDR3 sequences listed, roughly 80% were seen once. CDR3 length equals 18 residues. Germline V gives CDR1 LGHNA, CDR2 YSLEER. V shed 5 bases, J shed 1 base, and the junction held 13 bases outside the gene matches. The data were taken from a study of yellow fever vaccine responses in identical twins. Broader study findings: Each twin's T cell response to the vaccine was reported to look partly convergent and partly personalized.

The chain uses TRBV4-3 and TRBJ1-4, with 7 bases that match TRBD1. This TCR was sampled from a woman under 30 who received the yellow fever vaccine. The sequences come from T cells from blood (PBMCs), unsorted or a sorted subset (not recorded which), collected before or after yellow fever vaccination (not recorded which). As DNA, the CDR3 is TGCGCCAGCAGCTTTTACAGGGGTTTTCGCGGAACTAATGAAAAACTGTTTTTT. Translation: CASSFYRGFRGTNEKLFF.